The source of this TCR beta chain is a study of blood T cell repertoires in COVID-19 (dated by TCRdb to about 2020). Regarding the study in general: Samples from collaborators originated in the United States, Italy and Spain and spanned both the acute and convalescent phases of COVID-19. The prospective study material was composed of cDNA or gDNA derived from T cells, B-cell-depleted T cells, or PBMCs. Subjects who had been exposed to COVID-19, were actively infected with it, or had recovered from it provided the deeply sampled blood TCRbeta repertoires that made up the dataset. A freely available public database, intended as a resource for researchers studying the immune response to SARS-CoV-2, is where the repertoires were released. Samples came from the ongoing ImmuneRACE study (first 160 participants) plus 1,254 subjects from 6 global collaborators. The sample metadata nearly always contained a de-identified subject ID, COVID-19 status, age in years and sex. HLA class I and class II types, where available, came from metadata supplied by the sample provider rather than from assay-based typing. Broad study findings and their caveats: How much clinical and demographic metadata was included differed by source and by participant, and the metadata was provided uncurated.

The immunoSEQ Assay, a bias-controlled multiplex PCR, was used to amplify TCRbeta CDR3 regions from genomic DNA. As for how the authors treated the data: Nucleated cell counts per sample were estimated from amplification of reference gene primers within the assay. To quantify the absolute abundance of each unique TCRbeta CDR3 rearrangement, sequence reads were collapsed and filtered. For each sample, productive Simpson clonality was calculated by taking the square root of Simpson's diversity index across productive rearrangements. TCRdb limited this immuneACCESS table to in-frame rearrangements with V and J called. A share of clones is missing; checked studies link under half to unresolved V genes, and the rest is unexplained. V and J calls and clone size come straight from that table; D and trimming were deduced from the DNA. This sample is represented by over 400,000 clones; 85% to 90% of them were singletons. Less than 9% of the sample goes to the ten largest clones.

Points on this clone: This receptor's antigen is unknown. Qualities for individual bases were not recorded, and no much larger clone is one base off.

In Seattle, one collaborating source enrolled patients while the infection was active and tracked those patients longitudinally over the course of disease. Collaborating institutions collected whole blood in K2EDTA tubes following their own protocols. For TCRbeta analysis, collaborators shipped samples in one of three forms: frozen whole blood, isolated PBMCs, or DNA extracted from either of those sample types. Looking up the germline V gene yields CDR1 SGHRS and CDR2 YFSETQ. From the cysteine up to the phenylalanine, the CDR3 has a length of 13 residues. The DNA shown is the 39-base CDR3, in frame from base 1. Trimming costs V 0 bases and J 3 bases, and their ends lie 5 bases apart.

This TCR derives from a woman aged 45-60 years with COVID-19, enrolled during active disease. The chain employs TRBV5-1 and TRBJ2-3; too little of a D gene remains to name it. The sequenced material came from peripheral blood. The nucleotide sequence reads as follows: TGCGCCAGCAGCTTGGACAGAACAGATACGCAGTATTTT. Its coded protein is CASSLDRTDTQYF.